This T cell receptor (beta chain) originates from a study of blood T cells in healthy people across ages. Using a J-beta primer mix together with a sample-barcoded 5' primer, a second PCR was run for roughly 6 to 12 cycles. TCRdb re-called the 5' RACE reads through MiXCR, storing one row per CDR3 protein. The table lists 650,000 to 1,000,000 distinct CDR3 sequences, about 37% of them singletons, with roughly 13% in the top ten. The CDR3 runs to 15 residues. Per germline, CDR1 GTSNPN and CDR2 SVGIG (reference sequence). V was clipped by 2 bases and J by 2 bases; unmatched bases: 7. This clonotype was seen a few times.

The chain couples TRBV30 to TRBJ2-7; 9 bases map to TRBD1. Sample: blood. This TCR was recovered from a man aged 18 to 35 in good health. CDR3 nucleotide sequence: TGTGCCTGGAGTCGCGGGACAGGGTGGACCTACGAGCAGTACTTC. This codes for CAWSRGTGWTYEQYF.